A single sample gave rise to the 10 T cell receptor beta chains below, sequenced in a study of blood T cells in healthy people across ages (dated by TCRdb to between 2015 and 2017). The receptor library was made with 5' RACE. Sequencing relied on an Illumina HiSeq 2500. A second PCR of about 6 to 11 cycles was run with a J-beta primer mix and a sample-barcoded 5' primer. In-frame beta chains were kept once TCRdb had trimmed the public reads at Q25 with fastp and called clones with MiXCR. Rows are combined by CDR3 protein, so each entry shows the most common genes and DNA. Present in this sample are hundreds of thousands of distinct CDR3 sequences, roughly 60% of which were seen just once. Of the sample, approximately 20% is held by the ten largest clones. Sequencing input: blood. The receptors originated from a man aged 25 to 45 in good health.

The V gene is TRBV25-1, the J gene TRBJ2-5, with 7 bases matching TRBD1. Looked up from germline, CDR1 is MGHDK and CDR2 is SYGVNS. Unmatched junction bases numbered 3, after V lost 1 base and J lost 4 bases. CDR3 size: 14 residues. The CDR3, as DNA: TGTGCCAGCAGTGAATCCCCAGGGGGAGAGACCCAGTACTTC. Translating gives CASSESPGGETQYF.

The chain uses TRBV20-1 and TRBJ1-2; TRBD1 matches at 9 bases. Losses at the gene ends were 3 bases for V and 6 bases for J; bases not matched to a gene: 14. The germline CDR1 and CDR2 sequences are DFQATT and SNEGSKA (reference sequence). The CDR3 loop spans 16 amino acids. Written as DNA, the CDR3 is TGCAGTGCTAGCTATCCGGGACAGGGAGTTCTAAATGGCTACACCTTC. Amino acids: CSASYPGQGVLNGYTF.

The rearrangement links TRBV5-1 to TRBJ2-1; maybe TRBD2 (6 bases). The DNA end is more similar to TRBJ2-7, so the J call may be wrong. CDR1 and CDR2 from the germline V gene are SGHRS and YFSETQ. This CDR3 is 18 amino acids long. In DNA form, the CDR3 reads TGCGCCAGCAGCTCGGTGTGGTATAGCGGAGAGAAGTACAATGAGCAGTACTTC. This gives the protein CASSSVWYSGEKYNEQYF.

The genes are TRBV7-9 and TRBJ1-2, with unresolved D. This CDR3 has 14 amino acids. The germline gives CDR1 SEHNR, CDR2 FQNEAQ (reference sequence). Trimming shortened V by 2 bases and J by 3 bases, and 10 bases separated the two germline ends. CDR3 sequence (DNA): TGTGCCAGCAGCTTATTAACTGCCCACTATGGCTACACCTTC. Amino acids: CASSLLTAHYGYTF.

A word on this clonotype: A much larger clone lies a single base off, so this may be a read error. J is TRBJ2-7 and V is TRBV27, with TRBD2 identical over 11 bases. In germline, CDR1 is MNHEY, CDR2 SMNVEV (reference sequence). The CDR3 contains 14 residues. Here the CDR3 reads CASSPGTSGYGQYF. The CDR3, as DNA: TGTGCCAGCAGTCCCGGGACTAGCGGATACGGGCAGTACTTC.

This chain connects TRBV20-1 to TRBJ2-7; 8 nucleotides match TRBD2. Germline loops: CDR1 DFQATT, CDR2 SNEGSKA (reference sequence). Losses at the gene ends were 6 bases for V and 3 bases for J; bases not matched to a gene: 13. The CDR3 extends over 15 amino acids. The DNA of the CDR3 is TGCAGTGCGAGGACTAGCCCGGAAATAGGCTACGAGCAGTACTTC. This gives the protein CSARTSPEIGYEQYF.

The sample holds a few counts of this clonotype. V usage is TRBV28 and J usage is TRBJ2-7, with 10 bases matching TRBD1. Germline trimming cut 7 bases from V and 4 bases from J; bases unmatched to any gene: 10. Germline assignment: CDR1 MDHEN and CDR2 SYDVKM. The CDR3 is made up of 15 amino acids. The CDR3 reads CASTPEGQGIYEQYF. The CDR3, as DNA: TGTGCCAGCACCCCGGAGGGACAGGGGATATACGAGCAGTACTTC.

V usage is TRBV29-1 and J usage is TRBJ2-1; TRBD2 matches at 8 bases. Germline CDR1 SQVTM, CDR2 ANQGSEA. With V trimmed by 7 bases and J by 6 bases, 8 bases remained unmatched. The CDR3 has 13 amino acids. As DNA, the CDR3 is TGCAGCGGTATATTCGGGACTAGCAATGAGCAGTTCTTC. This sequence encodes CSGIFGTSNEQFF.

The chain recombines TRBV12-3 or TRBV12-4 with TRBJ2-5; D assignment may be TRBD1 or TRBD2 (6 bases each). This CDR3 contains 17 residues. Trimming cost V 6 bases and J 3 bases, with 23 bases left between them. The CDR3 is CASRLPGGVAGEETQYF. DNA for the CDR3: TGTGCCAGCAGGCTACCCGGGGGAGTCGCAGGGGAAGAGACCCAGTACTTC.

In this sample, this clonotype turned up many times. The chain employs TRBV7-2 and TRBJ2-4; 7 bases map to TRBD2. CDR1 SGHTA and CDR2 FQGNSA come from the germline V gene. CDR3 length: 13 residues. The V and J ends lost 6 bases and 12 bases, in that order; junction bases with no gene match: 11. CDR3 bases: TGTGCCAGCAGACAAAATACGGGGGGATATCAGTACTTC. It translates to CASRQNTGGYQYF.